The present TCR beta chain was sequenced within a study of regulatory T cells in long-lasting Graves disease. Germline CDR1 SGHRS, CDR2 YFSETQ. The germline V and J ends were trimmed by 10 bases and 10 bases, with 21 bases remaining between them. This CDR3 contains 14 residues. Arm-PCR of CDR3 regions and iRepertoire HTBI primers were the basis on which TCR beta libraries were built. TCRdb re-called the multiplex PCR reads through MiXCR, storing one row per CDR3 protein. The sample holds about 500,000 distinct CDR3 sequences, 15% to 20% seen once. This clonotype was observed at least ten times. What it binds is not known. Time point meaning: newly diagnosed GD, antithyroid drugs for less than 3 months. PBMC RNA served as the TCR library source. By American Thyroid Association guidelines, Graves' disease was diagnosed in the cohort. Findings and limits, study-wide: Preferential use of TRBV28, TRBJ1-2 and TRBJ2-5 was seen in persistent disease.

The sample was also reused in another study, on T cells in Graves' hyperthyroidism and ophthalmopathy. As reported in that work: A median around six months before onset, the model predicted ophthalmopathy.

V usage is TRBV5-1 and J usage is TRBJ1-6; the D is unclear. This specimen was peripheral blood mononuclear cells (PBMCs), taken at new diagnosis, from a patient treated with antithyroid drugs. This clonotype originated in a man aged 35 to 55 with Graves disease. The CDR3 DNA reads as TGCGCCTCAAGACCGACCTCTGAAGTCTCACCCCTCCACTTT. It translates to CASRPTSEVSPLHF.